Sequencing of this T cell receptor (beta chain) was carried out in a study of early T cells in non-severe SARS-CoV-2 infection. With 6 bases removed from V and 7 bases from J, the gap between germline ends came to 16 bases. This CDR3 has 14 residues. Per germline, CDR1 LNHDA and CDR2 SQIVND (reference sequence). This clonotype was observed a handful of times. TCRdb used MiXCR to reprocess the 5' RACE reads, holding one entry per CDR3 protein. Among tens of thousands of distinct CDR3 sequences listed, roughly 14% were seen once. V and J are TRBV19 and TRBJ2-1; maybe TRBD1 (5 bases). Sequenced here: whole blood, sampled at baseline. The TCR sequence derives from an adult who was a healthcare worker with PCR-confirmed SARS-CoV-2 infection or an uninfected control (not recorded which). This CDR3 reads CASSQRTSGNEQFF. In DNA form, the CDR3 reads TGTGCCAGTAGCCAAAGGACATCCGGGAATGAGCAGTTCTTC.